This T cell receptor (beta chain) was retrieved from a study of cytomegalovirus exposure and HLA in healthy donors. As to this clone: No antigen is known for it.

The CDR3 spans 13 residues. The junction had 2 bases not matched to a gene; V was cut back by 9 bases and J by 5 bases. Per germline, CDR1 SNHLY and CDR2 FYNNEI. PCR employed 60 Vbeta and 13 Jbeta primers. Only in-frame clones appear in the TCRdb table, and some are missing; sequencing was by immunoSEQ multiplex PCR. The table has 50,000 to 70,000 clones, about 72% seen once. Study-level results: The authors enumerated 150 to 200 TCR beta chains as linked to cytomegalovirus. Researchers reported in a later analysis that a missense DCLRE1C variant was tied to TCR beta V- and J-gene trimming. Among CMV-associated TCR beta chains, most appeared HLA-restricted in a later analysis.

This chain uses TRBV2 with TRBJ2-2, with 11 bases aligning to TRBD1. The origin of this receptor is a girl aged 5-17 years in good health and CMV-seropositive. Input material: PBMCs. In DNA form, the CDR3 reads TGTGCCAGTTGGGACAGGGGGACCGGGGAGCTGTTTTTT. This translates into CASWDRGTGELFF.